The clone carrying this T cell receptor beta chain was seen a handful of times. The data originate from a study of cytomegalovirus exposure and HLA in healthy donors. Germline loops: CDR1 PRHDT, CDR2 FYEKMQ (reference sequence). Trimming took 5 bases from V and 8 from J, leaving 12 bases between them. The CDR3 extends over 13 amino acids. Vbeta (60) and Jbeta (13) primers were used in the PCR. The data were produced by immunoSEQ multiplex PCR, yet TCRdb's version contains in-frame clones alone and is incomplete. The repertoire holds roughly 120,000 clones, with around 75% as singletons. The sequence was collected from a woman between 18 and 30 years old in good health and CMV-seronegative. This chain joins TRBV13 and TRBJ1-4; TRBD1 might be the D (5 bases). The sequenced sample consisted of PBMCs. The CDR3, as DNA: TGTGCCAGCAGCGTCAGGGCTGAGGAAAAACTGTTTTTT. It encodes CASSVRAEEKLFF.